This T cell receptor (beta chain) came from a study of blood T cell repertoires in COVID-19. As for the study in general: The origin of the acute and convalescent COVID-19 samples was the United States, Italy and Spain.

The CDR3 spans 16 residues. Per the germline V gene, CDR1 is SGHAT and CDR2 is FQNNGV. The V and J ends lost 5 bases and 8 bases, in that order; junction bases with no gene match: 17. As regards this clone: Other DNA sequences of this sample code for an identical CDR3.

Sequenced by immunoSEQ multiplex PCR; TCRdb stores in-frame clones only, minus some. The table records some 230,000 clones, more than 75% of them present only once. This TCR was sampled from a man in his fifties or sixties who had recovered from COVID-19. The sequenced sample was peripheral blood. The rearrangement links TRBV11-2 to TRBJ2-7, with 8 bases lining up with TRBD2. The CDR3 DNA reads TGTGCCAGCAGCATGGGTAATAGGGGGGCGGGAGGTCAGCAGTACTTC. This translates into CASSMGNRGAGGQQYF.